This T cell receptor beta chain was obtained from a study of control samples from healthy donors and cancer patients. TCRdb keeps only in-frame clones here, not all; method: immunoSEQ multiplex PCR. This table holds around 42,000 clones, around four fifths found once. CDR3 size: 15 residues. The ends were cut back, 7 bases at V and 6 bases at J, with 21 bases in the middle. Germline loops: CDR1 LNHDA, CDR2 SQIVND (reference sequence). The sequencing input was blood. The clonotype comes from a man in his 60s in good health. The V gene is TRBV19, the J gene TRBJ1-1, with D hard to call. For the CDR3, the DNA is TGTGCCAGTACTCCAGAGTTAGCTAGTGGCGCTGAAGCTTTCTTT. Translation gives CASTPELASGAEAFF.